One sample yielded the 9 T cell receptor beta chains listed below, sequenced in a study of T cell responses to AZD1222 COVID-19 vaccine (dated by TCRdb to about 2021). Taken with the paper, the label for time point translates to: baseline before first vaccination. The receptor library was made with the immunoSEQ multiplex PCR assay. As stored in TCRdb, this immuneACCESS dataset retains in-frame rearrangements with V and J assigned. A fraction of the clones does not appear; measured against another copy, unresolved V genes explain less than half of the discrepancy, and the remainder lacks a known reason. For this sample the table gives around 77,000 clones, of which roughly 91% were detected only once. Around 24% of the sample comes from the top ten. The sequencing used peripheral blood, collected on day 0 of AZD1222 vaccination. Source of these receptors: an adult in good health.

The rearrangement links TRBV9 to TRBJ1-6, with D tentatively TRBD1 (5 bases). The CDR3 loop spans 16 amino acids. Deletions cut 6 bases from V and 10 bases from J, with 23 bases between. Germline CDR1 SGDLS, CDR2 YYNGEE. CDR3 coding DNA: TGTGCCAGCACCCCAGCAGAAGGGTTACGGGGGTCACCCCTCCACTTT. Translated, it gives CASTPAEGLRGSPLHF.

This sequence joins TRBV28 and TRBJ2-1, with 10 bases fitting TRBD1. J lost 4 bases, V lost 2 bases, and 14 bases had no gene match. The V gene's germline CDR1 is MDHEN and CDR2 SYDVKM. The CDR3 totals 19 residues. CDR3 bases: TGTGCCAGCAGTTTAGGCCACCGGGACAGGGGCCCTAATTACAATGAGCAGTTCTTC. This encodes CASSLGHRDRGPNYNEQFF.

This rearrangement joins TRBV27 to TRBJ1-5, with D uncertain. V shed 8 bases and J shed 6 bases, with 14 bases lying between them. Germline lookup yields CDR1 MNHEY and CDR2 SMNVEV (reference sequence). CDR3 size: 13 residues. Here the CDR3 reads CASARAAGQPQHF. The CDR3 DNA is TGTGCCAGCGCTAGGGCGGCTGGTCAGCCCCAGCATTTT.

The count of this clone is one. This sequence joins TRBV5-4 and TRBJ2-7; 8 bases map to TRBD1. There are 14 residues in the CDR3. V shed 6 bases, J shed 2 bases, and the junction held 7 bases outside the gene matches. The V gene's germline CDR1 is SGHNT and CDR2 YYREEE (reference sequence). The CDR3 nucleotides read TGTGCCAGCAACCGGGACAGGCGGACCTACGAGCAGTACTTC. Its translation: CASNRDRRTYEQYF.

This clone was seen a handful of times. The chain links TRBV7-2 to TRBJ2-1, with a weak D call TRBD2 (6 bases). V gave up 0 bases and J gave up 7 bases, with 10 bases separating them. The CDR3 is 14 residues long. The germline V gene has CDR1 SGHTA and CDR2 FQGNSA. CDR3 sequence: CASSLAFGGNEQFF. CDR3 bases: TGTGCCAGCAGCTTAGCGTTTGGGGGGAATGAGCAGTTCTTC. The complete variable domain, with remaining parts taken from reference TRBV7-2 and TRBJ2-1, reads GAGVSQSPSNKVTEKGKDVELRCDPISGHTALYWYRQSLGQGLEFLIYFQGNSAPDKSGLPSDRFSAERTGGSVSTLTIQRTQQEDSAVYLCASSLAFGGNEQFFGPGTRLTVL.

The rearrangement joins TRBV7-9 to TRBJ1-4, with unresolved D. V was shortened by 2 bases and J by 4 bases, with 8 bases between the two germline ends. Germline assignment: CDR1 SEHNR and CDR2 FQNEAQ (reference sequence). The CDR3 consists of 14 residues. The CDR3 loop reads CASSLRADNEKLFF. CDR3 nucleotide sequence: TGTGCCAGCAGCTTAAGGGCGGATAATGAAAAACTGTTTTTT.

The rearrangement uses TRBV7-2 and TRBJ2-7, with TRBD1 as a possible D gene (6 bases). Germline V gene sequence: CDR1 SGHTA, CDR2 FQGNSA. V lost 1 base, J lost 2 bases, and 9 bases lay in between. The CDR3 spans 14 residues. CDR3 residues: CASSLVQGTYEQYF. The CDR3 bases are TGTGCCAGCAGCTTAGTGCAGGGGACCTACGAGCAGTACTTC. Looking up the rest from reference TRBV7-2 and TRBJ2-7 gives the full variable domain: GAGVSQSPSNKVTEKGKDVELRCDPISGHTALYWYRQSLGQGLEFLIYFQGNSAPDKSGLPSDRFSAERTGGSVSTLTIQRTQQEDSAVYLCASSLVQGTYEQYFGPGTRLTVT.

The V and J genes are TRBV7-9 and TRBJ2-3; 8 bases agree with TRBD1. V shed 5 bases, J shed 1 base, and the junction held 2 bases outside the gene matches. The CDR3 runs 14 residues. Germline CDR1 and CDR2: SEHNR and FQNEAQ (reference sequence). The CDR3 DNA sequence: TGTGCCAGCAGCCCGACAGGGGGCACAGATACGCAGTATTTT. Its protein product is CASSPTGGTDTQYF.

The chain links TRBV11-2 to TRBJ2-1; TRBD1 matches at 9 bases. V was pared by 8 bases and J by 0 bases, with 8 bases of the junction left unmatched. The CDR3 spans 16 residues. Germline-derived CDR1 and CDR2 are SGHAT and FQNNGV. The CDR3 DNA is TGTGCCAGCCGGACAGGGGCTTTTAGCTCCTACAATGAGCAGTTCTTC. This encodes CASRTGAFSSYNEQFF.